The clone carrying this T cell receptor (beta chain) was found a few times. Trimming pared 4 bases from V and 8 bases from J, leaving 17 bases between. The CDR3 consists of 14 residues. This entry comes from a study of patients and donors after allogeneic stem cell transplantation. TCRdb re-called the RT-PCR reads through MiXCR, storing one row per CDR3 protein. This table has hundreds of thousands of distinct CDR3 sequences, 16% appearing once. This TCR was sampled from a human donor who was either an allogeneic HSCT recipient or a stem cell or donor lymphocyte infusion donor (not recorded which). It is not recorded whose cells these are; they may come from a transplant donor. Sequencing used blood, either unsorted or a sorted T cell fraction (not recorded which). The chain joins TRBV12-3 or TRBV12-4 to TRBJ1-2; maybe TRBD1 (6 bases). CDR3 protein: CASSSQQGWGGYTF. CDR3 DNA: TGTGCCAGCAGTTCTCAACAGGGTTGGGGAGGCTACACCTTC.